This T cell receptor beta chain was identified in a study of blood T cell repertoires in COVID-19. Germline V lookup: CDR1 LNHDA, CDR2 SQIVND (reference sequence). The CDR3 is 15 residues long. Trimming stripped 4 bases from V and 2 bases from J, with 15 bases between. Some clones are missing from TCRdb's copy, which holds only in-frame ones; the method was immunoSEQ multiplex PCR. The sample records over 300,000 clones, 90% being singletons. The sequencing input was peripheral blood. The TCR was taken from a man between 18 and 35 years old with active or convalescent COVID-19. This chain connects TRBV19 to TRBJ2-7; D might be TRBD1 (6 bases). CDR3 DNA: TGTGCCAGTAGTAAAGGTACCGGGACAACCTACGAGCAGTACTTC. Protein product: CASSKGTGTTYEQYF.